This T cell receptor (beta chain) was captured by sequencing in a study of blood T cells in healthy people across ages. A J-beta primer mix and a sample-barcoded 5' primer were used in a second PCR of roughly 7 to 12 cycles. TCRdb processed the 5' RACE reads anew with MiXCR; each CDR3 protein has one entry. The sample carries 580,000 or so distinct CDR3 sequences, roughly 48% recorded once. In germline, CDR1 is SGHTA, CDR2 FQGNSA. V lost 2 bases, J lost 9 bases, and 11 bases lay in between. CDR3 length: 13 amino acids. The chain employs TRBV7-2 and TRBJ1-5; D not certain. Sequencing input: blood. This clonotype was sampled from a man older than 75 in good health. In nucleotides, the CDR3 is TGTGCCAGCAGCTTACCTAGGGTAGGGCCCCAGCATTTT. Its translation is CASSLPRVGPQHF.